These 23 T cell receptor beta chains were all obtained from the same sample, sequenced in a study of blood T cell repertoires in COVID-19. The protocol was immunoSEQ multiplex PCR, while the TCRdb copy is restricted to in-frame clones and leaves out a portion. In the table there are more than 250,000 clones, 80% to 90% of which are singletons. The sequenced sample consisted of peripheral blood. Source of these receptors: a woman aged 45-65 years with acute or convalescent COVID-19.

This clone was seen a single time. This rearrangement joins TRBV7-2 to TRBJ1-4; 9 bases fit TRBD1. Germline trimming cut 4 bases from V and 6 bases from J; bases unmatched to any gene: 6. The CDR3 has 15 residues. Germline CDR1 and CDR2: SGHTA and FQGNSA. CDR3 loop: CASSSPGQGHEKLFF. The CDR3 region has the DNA TGTGCCAGCAGCTCTCCGGGACAGGGCCATGAAAAACTGTTTTTT.

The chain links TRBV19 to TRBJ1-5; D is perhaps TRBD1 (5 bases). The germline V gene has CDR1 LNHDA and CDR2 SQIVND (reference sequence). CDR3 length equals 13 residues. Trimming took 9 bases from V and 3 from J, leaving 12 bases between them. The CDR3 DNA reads TGTGCCAGCCACGACAGAAACAATCAGCCCCAGCATTTT. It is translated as CASHDRNNQPQHF. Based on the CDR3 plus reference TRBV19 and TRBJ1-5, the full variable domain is DGGITQSPKYLFRKEGQNVTLSCEQNLNHDAMYWYRQDPGQGLRLIYYSQIVNDFQKGDIAEGYSVSREKKESFPLTVTSAQKNPTAFYLCASHDRNNQPQHFGDGTRLSIL.

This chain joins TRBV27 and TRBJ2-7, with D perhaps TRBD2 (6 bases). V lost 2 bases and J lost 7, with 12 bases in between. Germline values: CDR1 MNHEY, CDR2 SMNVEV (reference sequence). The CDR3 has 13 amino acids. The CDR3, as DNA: TGTGCCAGCAGTTTACGCGGGACGGGGGAGCAGTACGTC. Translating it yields CASSLRGTGEQYV.

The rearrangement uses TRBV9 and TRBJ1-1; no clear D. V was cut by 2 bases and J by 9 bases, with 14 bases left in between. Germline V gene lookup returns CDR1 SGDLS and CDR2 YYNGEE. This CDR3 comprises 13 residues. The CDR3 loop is CASSVSEVRQAFF. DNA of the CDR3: TGTGCCAGCAGCGTCTCGGAGGTCCGACAAGCTTTCTTT.

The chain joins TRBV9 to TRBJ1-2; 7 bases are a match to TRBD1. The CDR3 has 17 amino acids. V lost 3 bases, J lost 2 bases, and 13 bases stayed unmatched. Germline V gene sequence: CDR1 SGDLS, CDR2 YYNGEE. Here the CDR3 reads CASSGQGYRTANYGYTF. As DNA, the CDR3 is TGTGCCAGCAGCGGACAGGGTTATCGTACGGCGAACTATGGCTACACCTTC. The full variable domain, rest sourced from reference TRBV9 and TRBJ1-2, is DSGVTQTPKHLITATGQRVTLRCSPRSGDLSVYWYQQSLDQGLQFLIQYYNGEERAKGNILERFSAQQFPDLHSELNLSSLELGDSALYFCASSGQGYRTANYGYTFGSGTRLTVV.

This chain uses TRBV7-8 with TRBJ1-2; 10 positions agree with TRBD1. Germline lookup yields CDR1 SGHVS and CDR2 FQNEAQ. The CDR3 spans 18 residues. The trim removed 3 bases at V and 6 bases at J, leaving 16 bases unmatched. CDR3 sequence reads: CASSLVGTGVDSWNGYTF. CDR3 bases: TGTGCCAGCAGCTTGGTTGGGACAGGGGTTGATTCTTGGAATGGCTACACCTTC.

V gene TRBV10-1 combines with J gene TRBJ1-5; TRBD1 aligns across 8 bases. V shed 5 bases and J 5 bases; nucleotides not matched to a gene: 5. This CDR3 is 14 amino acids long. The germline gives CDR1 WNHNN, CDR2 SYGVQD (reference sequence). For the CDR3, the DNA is TGCGCCAGCAGTCAGGGGGCCCGGGATCAGCCCCAGCATTTT. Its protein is CASSQGARDQPQHF.

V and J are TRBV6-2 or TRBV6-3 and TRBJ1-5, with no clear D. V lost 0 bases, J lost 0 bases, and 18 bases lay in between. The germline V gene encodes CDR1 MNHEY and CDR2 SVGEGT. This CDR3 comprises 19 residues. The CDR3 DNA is TGTGCCAGCAGTTACTCGATACGCTTGGCGGGAGATAGCAATCAGCCCCAGCATTTT. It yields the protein CASSYSIRLAGDSNQPQHF.

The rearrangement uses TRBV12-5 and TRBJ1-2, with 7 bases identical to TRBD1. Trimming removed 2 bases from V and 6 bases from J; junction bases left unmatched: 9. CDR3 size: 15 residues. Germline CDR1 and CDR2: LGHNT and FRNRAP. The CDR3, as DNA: TGTGCTAGTGGTTTGACCACGACAGGGAACGATGGCTACACCTTC. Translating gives CASGLTTTGNDGYTF.

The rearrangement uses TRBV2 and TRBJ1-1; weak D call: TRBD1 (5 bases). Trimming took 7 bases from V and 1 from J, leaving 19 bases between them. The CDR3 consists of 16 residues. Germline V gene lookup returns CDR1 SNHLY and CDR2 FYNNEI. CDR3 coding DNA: TGTGCCAGCACTGATTCCAGCCCGGGGGGGAACACTGAAGCTTTCTTT. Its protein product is CASTDSSPGGNTEAFF.

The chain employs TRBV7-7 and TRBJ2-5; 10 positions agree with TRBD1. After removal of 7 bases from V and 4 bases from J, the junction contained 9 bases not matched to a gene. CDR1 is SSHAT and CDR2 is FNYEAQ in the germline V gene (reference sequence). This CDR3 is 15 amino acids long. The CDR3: CASTLRGQGTETQYF. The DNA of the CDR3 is TGTGCCAGCACCCTGAGGGGACAGGGGACAGAGACCCAGTACTTC.

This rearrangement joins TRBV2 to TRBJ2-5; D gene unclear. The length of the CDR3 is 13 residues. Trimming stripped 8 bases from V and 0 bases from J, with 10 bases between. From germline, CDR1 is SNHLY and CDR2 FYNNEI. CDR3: CASAAAYQETQYF. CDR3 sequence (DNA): TGTGCCAGCGCGGCGGCCTACCAAGAGACCCAGTACTTC.

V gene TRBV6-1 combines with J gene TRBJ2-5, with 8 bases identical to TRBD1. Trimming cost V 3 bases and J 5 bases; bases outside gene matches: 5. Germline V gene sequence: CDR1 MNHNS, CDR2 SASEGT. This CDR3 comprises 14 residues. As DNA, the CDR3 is TGTGCCAGCAGTGAGTTTCGGACAGGGGAGACCCAGTACTTC. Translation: CASSEFRTGETQYF.

The CDR3: CASSSGSYWTEAFF. In DNA form, the CDR3 reads TGTGCCAGCAGCTCAGGGTCCTATTGGACTGAAGCTTTCTTT. The rearrangement joins TRBV6-5 to TRBJ1-1; tentative D call: TRBD1 (5 bases). CDR1 is MNHEY and CDR2 is SVGAGI in the germline V gene. The V end was cut by 6 bases, the J end by 5 bases, with 16 bases between. The CDR3 contains 14 residues.

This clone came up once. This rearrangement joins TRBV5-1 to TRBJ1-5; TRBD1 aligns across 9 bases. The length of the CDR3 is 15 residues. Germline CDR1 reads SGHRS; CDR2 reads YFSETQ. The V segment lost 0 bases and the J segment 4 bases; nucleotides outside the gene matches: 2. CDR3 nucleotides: TGCGCCAGCAGCTTGGAGGGACAGGGAAATCAGCCCCAGCATTTT. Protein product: CASSLEGQGNQPQHF.

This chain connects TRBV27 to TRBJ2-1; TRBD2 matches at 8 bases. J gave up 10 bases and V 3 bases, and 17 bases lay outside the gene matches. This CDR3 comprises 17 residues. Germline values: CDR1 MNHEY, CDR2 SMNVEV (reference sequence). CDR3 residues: CASSFSVPGLGAQEQFF. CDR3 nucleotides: TGTGCCAGCAGTTTCTCTGTGCCGGGACTAGGGGCCCAGGAGCAGTTCTTC.

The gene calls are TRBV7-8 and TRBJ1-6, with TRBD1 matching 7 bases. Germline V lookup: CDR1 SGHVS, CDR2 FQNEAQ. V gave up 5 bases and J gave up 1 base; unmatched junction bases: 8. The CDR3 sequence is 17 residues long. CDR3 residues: CASSELQGISYNSPLHF. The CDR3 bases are TGTGCCAGCAGCGAGCTACAGGGGATATCCTATAATTCACCCCTCCACTTT.

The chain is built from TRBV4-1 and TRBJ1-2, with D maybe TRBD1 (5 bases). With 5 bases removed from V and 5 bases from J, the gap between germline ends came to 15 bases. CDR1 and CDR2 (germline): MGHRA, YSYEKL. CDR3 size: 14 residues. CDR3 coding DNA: TGCGCCAGCAGCTTTCGGGGGGAGGGATATGGCTACACCTTC. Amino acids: CASSFRGEGYGYTF.

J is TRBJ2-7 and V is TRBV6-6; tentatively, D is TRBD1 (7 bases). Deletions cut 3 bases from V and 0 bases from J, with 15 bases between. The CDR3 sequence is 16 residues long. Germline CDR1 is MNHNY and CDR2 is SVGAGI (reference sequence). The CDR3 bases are TGTGCCAGCAGTTATGCGGGACAGACGAGCTCCTACGAGCAGTACGTC. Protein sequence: CASSYAGQTSSYEQYV.

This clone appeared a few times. CDR3 residues: CASNGEGTEAFF. The DNA of the CDR3 is TGTGCCAGTAATGGTGAGGGCACTGAAGCTTTCTTT. This chain joins TRBV19 and TRBJ1-1; D gene unclear. The germline CDR1 and CDR2 sequences are LNHDA and SQIVND (reference sequence). The CDR3 runs 12 residues. V was shortened by 7 bases and J by 4 bases, with 10 bases between the two germline ends.

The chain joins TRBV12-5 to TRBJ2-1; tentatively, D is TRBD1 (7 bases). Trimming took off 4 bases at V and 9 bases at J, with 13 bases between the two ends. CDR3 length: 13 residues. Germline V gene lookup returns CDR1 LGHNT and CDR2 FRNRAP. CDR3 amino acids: CASGYHRGGEQFF. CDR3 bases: TGTGCTAGTGGTTACCACAGGGGAGGTGAGCAGTTCTTC.

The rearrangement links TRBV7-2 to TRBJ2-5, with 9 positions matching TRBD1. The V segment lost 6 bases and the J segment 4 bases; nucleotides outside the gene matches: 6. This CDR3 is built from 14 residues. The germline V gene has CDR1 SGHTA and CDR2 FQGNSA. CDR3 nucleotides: TGTGCCAGCAGTACCGGGACAGGGAGAGAGACCCAGTACTTC. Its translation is CASSTGTGRETQYF.

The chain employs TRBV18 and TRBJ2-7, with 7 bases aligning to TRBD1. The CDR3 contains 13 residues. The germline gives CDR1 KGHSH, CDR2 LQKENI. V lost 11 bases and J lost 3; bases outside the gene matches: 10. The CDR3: CASKGTANYEQYF. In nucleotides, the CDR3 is TGTGCCTCGAAAGGGACAGCAAACTACGAGCAGTACTTC.